Given below is one T cell receptor beta chain in context. Clones were sequenced by immunoSEQ multiplex PCR, and TCRdb holds only the in-frame ones, with some missing. The table shows around 100,000 clones, with roughly 88% occurring only once. From germline, CDR1 is MNHNS and CDR2 SASEGT. After removal of 3 bases from V and 7 bases from J, the junction contained 11 bases not matched to a gene. The CDR3 runs 16 residues. These data are taken from a study of T cell responses to AZD1222 COVID-19 vaccine. Study information: Second-dose intervals of approximately 4 or approximately 12 weeks were pooled.

Sequenced material: peripheral blood, taken on day 0 of AZD1222 vaccination. This receptor was taken from an adult in good health. This chain uses TRBV6-1 with TRBJ2-7; 11 positions agree with TRBD2. The CDR3 DNA reads as TGTGCCAGCAGTGAGGAGAGTAGCGGGAGGGCGGATGAGCAGTACTTC. This codes for CASSEESSGRADEQYF.